Listed here are 10 T cell receptor beta chains from one sample, sequenced in a study of cytomegalovirus exposure and HLA in healthy donors. 60 Vbeta and 13 Jbeta primers were used in PCR. Profiling relied on immunoSEQ multiplex PCR, and the TCRdb table lists in-frame clones only, not all of them. The data show under 250,000 clones, with about 80% seen just once and around 9.6% held by the top ten. Sequencing was carried out using PBMCs. The receptor source for this set is a woman between 50 and 59 years old in good health and CMV-seropositive.

This rearrangement joins TRBV7-2 to TRBJ2-1; D possibly corresponds to TRBD1 (5 bases). Deletions cut 6 bases from V and 7 bases from J, with 13 bases between. The CDR3 extends over 13 amino acids. Looked up from germline, CDR1 is SGHTA and CDR2 is FQGNSA. CDR3 sequence reads: CASRVGRENEQFF. The CDR3 DNA is TGTGCCAGCAGGGTGGGCAGGGAAAATGAGCAGTTCTTC.

The rearrangement joins TRBV5-4 to TRBJ1-1, with D hard to call. This CDR3 comprises 15 residues. Deletions cut 4 bases from V and 0 bases from J, with 13 bases between. Per the germline V gene, CDR1 is SGHNT and CDR2 is YYREEE (reference sequence). The CDR3 protein is CASSLQQNLNTEAFF. The CDR3 region has the DNA TGTGCCAGCAGCCTACAGCAAAATCTGAACACTGAAGCTTTCTTT.

The table lists this clone with a few counts. The rearrangement links TRBV5-1 to TRBJ2-1; TRBD1 is a possible D gene (5 bases). The CDR3 runs 13 residues. Germline loops: CDR1 SGHRS, CDR2 YFSETQ. The V end lost 0 bases, the J end lost 6 bases, and 7 bases lay between the germline ends. DNA of the CDR3: TGCGCCAGCAGCTTGGGGCAGGGCAATGAGCAGTTCTTC. This encodes CASSLGQGNEQFF.

DNA of the CDR3: TGTGCCAGCAGCCAAGAAGGGGTGGATACGGCTTTCTTT. Protein: CASSQEGVDTAFF. The chain employs TRBV4-2 and TRBJ1-1, with a possible D match to TRBD1 (5 bases). The V gene lost 0 bases and the J gene lost 11 bases, with 13 bases spanning the gap. This CDR3 is 13 amino acids long. Germline V gene data show CDR1 as LGHNA and CDR2 as YNFKEQ.

The V call is TRBV6-6, the J call TRBJ2-2; the match to TRBD2 covers 10 bases. The trim removed 7 bases at V and 2 bases at J, leaving 7 bases unmatched. The CDR3 runs 16 residues. CDR1 is MNHNY and CDR2 is SVGAGI in the germline V gene (reference sequence). In DNA form, the CDR3 reads TGTGCCAGCATCCGCAGCGGGGGGGCCAACACCGGGGAGCTGTTTTTT. This gives the protein CASIRSGGANTGELFF.

This clone was picked up a small number of times. Within the sample, other DNA sequences also encode this same CDR3. The chain has TRBV27 and TRBJ2-7, with D perhaps TRBD1 (6 bases). This CDR3 contains 15 residues. Germline V gene data show CDR1 as MNHEY and CDR2 as SMNVEV (reference sequence). With 0 bases removed from V and 2 bases from J, the gap between germline ends came to 11 bases. CDR3 in amino acids: CASSLSLRGTYEQYF. The CDR3 coding sequence is TGTGCCAGCAGTTTATCGTTGAGGGGGACCTACGAGCAGTACTTC.

The chain is built from TRBV27 and TRBJ2-3; possibly TRBD2 for D (7 bases). The V gene lost 6 bases and the J gene lost 5 bases, with 18 bases spanning the gap. Germline V CDR1 and CDR2: MNHEY, SMNVEV (reference sequence). The CDR3 has 15 amino acids. As DNA, the CDR3 is TGTGCCAGCAGCCCATGGGGCGGGGGCGGAGATACGCAGTATTTT. It encodes CASSPWGGGGDTQYF.

This chain joins TRBV6-5 and TRBJ1-1; 7 bases align to TRBD1. The CDR3 covers 13 residues. Trimming removed 8 bases from V and 4 bases from J; junction bases left unmatched: 7. The germline CDR1 and CDR2 sequences are MNHEY and SVGAGI. Here the CDR3 reads CASHTGAGTEAFF. CDR3 bases: TGTGCCAGCCATACAGGGGCCGGCACTGAAGCTTTCTTT.

This clone was observed once. The chain has TRBV27 and TRBJ1-1; D is unresolved. The V gene lost 3 bases and the J gene lost 5 bases, with 19 bases spanning the gap. This CDR3 comprises 16 residues. Germline-derived CDR1 and CDR2 are MNHEY and SMNVEV (reference sequence). CDR3 in amino acids: CASSFAGSDVITEAFF. As DNA, the CDR3 is TGTGCCAGCAGTTTTGCGGGTTCGGACGTAATTACTGAAGCTTTCTTT.

Of note for this clone: The same CDR3 can be traced to other DNA sequences in this sample. Here the CDR3 DNA reads TGTGCCAGCAGCTTGACAGCGAACACTGAAGCTTTCTTT. Protein sequence: CASSLTANTEAFF. This chain joins TRBV5-4 and TRBJ1-1, with unresolved D. CDR3 length: 13 amino acids. V was clipped by 1 base and J by 1 base, with 5 bases between them. Germline V gene lookup returns CDR1 SGHNT and CDR2 YYREEE (reference sequence).